This T cell receptor (beta chain) was identified during a study of molecular identifiers for immune sequencing clone quantification. CDR1 MNHEY and CDR2 SMNVEV come from the germline V gene (reference sequence). This CDR3 contains 15 residues. V lost 0 bases, J lost 5 bases, and 14 bases lay in between. This clonotype was counted ten times or more. TCRdb reprocessed the PCR reads via MiXCR and lists one record per CDR3 protein. The sample lists about 640,000 distinct CDR3 sequences, roughly 21% occurring once. Sorting isolated naive CD8 T cells as CD8+CD4-CCR7+CD45RA+ events. The genes are TRBV27 and TRBJ2-7, with D perhaps matching TRBD1 (6 bases). This sequence was found in a human donor in good health. Some libraries in this study had Jurkat cell RNA spiked in. The specimen was naive CD8+ T cells from blood, with Jurkat cell RNA spiked in. Regarding subset: FACS-sorted CD8+CD4-CCR7+CD45RA+ naive T cells. CDR3: CASSLSWGKGDEQYF. For the CDR3, the DNA is TGTGCCAGCAGTTTATCGTGGGGAAAGGGGGACGAGCAGTACTTC.